What follows is one TCR beta chain and its context. The sample belongs to a study of blood T cell repertoires in COVID-19. Unmatched junction bases numbered 6, after V lost 4 bases and J lost 6 bases. In germline, CDR1 is ENHRY, CDR2 SYGVKD. CDR3 length: 14 residues. Profiling relied on immunoSEQ multiplex PCR, and the TCRdb table lists in-frame clones only, not all of them. In the table there are around 180,000 clones, roughly 70% of which are singletons. This clonotype was sampled from a woman of 80 years or more with acute or convalescent COVID-19. The rearrangement links TRBV10-3 to TRBJ2-3; 8 bases agree with TRBD2. The sample taken for sequencing was peripheral blood. The CDR3 DNA reads TGTGCCATCAGTGGAAGCGGGAGTCCGGATACGCAGTATTTT. This encodes CAISGSGSPDTQYF.